Detailed here is one T cell receptor (beta chain). Its antigen has not been determined. The sample holds no much larger clone one base away, and base qualities are not on file. Explained via the paper, the treatment or condition label denotes: allogeneic hematopoietic cell transplantation with graft depleted of TCRalphabeta T cells and CD19 B cells. The transplant recipients were children given TCRalphabeta/CD19-depleted allogeneic hematopoietic cell grafts. This sample is drawn from a study of T-cell reconstitution after alpha-beta-depleted transplantation in children (TCRdb year 2016). Regarding the study in general: T-cell immune reconstitution after TCRalphabeta/CD19-depleted allogeneic hematopoietic cell transplantation in children was quantitatively tracked in the study by means of TCR repertoire profiling. Summary of the overall study and its limitations: The apparently early alphabetaT-cell count recovery about two months after transplant was reportedly dependent on only several hundred rapidly expanded clones derived from non-depleted graft cells. Over the following months the frequencies of hyperexpanded clones went down, and after one year T-cell counts and TCRbeta diversity were mostly credited to newly produced T cells. In some patients, high TCRbeta diversity at day 60 was attributed to recipient T cells and intrathymic progenitors that had survived conditioning.

The germline V and J ends show losses of 4 bases and 1 base respectively, and no gene match explains 5 bases of the junction. The CDR1 and CDR2 encoded by the germline V gene are SGDLS and YYNGEE. Inclusive of the bounding cysteine and phenylalanine, the CDR3 is 14 residues long. Solely the CDR3 DNA is kept, with 42 bases framed from the first base. To prepare the library, PCR was applied. TCRdb names Illumina HiSeq 2500 as the instrument used. TCR libraries were prepared with molecular barcoding, using unique molecular identifiers to normalize TCRbeta repertoire quantification. TCRdb handled the public reads itself, with Q25 trimming in fastp and clone calling in MiXCR, and kept productive beta chains. CDR3 protein sequences are deduplicated, and each keeps its most common genes and DNA. This sample comprises 250,000 to 400,000 distinct CDR3 sequences, 20% to 30% of them detected only once. The leading ten clones occupy about a tenth of the sample.

Rearrangement joined TRBV9 to TRBJ2-7; 7 middle bases align to TRBD1. The starting material was PBMCs, mostly from graft donor cells, obtained 180 days after TCRalphabeta/CD19-depleted stem cell transplant. This TCR was sampled from a male patient younger than 18 who had a stem cell transplant for acute lymphoblastic leukemia, so the T cells may come from the graft donor. The nucleotides read TGTGCCAGCAGCTACGAGACAGGGTCCTACGAGCAGTACTTC. It translates as CASSYETGSYEQYF.